These T cell receptor beta chains were read from a single sample in a study of T cells after yellow fever vaccination. TCRdb recomputed calls from the 5' RACE reads with MiXCR, one row per CDR3 protein. Of about 69,000 distinct CDR3 sequences listed, 5.5% to 7.5% are singletons. The input for sequencing was CD4+ T cells sorted from PBMCs, taken around 15 days after the first yellow fever vaccination. These receptor sequences come from a man younger than 35 who received the YFV17D yellow fever vaccine. Both conserved end residues are part of each CDR3. D genes are given only for firm matches. Only part of the rows carry a size: once, few, many, or a class if the clone is expanded.

>.|many|TRBV7-2|TRBJ2-3
CASSQGGNRAQYF
TGTGCCAGCTCACAGGGCGGGAATCGTGCGCAGTATTTT
>TRBD2|many|TRBV5-1|TRBJ2-1
CASSFGTSGYNEQFF
TGCGCCAGCAGCTTCGGGACTAGCGGGTACAATGAGCAGTTCTTC
>.|many|TRBV28|TRBJ2-1
CASTPGVVNEQFF
TGTGCCAGTACCCCAGGGGTGGTTAATGAGCAGTTCTTC
>.|few|TRBV7-8|TRBJ1-5
CASSPGWGAQVQPQHF
TGTGCCAGCAGCCCAGGGTGGGGGGCGCAGGTTCAGCCCCAGCATTTT
>.|.|TRBV5-8|TRBJ1-5
CASSLAQGGQPQHF
TGTGCCAGCAGCTTGGCCCAGGGTGGCCAGCCCCAGCATTTT
>TRBD1|many|TRBV7-9|TRBJ1-5
CASSPDRVSQPQHF
TGTGCCAGCAGCCCAGACAGGGTCAGTCAGCCCCAGCATTTT
>.|many|TRBV4-3|TRBJ2-4
CASSQNVPGTAENIQYF
TGCGCCAGCAGCCAAAATGTCCCCGGGACGGCTGAAAACATTCAGTACTTC
>.|many|TRBV14|TRBJ1-3
CASSPPGNTIYF
TGTGCCAGCAGCCCCCCCGGAAACACCATATATTTT
>TRBD2|few|TRBV7-2|TRBJ2-5
CASSQRGLADQETQYF
TGTGCCAGCAGCCAGCGGGGACTAGCGGACCAAGAGACCCAGTACTTC
>TRBD2|few|TRBV9|TRBJ2-1
CASSFSGGAPKEQFF
TGTGCCAGCAGTTTTAGCGGGGGGGCCCCCAAGGAGCAGTTCTTC
>.|many|TRBV20-1|TRBJ1-5
CSARRFNQPQHF
TGCAGTGCTAGGCGCTTCAATCAGCCCCAGCATTTT
>.|many|TRBV20-1|TRBJ2-3
CSARRPGGATDTQYF
TGCAGTGCTAGACGCCCCGGGGGAGCGACAGATACGCAGTATTTT
>.|many|TRBV20-1|TRBJ2-1
CSATGLPVYNEQFF
TGCAGTGCTACGGGACTCCCCGTCTACAATGAGCAGTTCTTC
>TRBD1|many|TRBV20-1|TRBJ2-5
CSAPGQGSETQYF
TGCAGTGCTCCGGGACAGGGCTCGGAGACCCAGTACTTC
>.|many|TRBV6-6|TRBJ1-4
CASSYGKKEKLFF
TGTGCCAGCAGTTACGGGAAAAAGGAAAAACTGTTTTTT
>.|many|TRBV5-4|TRBJ2-7
CASSLIGTEQYF
TGTGCCAGCAGCTTGATAGGAACCGAGCAGTACTTC
>.|many|TRBV10-3|TRBJ2-2
CAIRGLRDTTGELFF
TGTGCCATCAGGGGACTCCGGGACACCACCGGGGAGCTGTTTTTT
>TRBD1|many|TRBV11-2|TRBJ2-5
CASSPLLTGGKETQYF
TGTGCCAGCAGCCCCCTTTTAACAGGGGGCAAAGAGACCCAGTACTTC
>TRBD1|.|TRBV5-1|TRBJ2-6
CASSLGSGGTLSGANVLTF
TGCGCCAGCAGCTTGGGTTCAGGGGGAACTCTCTCTGGGGCCAACGTCCTGACTTTC
>.|many|TRBV12-3/TRBV12-4|TRBJ1-5
CASSFRRGKPQHF
TGTGCCAGCAGTTTCCGCAGGGGTAAGCCCCAGCATTTT
>.|many|TRBV5-1|TRBJ2-5
CASSVGFNGETQYF
TGCGCCAGCAGCGTGGGATTTAATGGGGAGACCCAGTACTTC
>.|many|TRBV6-5|TRBJ1-2
CATFRRGLANYGYTF
TGTGCCACCTTCCGGCGGGGCTTAGCTAACTATGGCTACACCTTC
>TRBD1|many|TRBV12-3/TRBV12-4|TRBJ1-1
CASKGQGYTEAFF
TGTGCCAGCAAGGGACAGGGATACACTGAAGCTTTCTTT
>.|many|TRBV7-9|TRBJ2-1
CASSLDQGRTYEQFF
TGTGCCAGCAGCTTAGATCAGGGAAGAACGTATGAGCAGTTCTTC
>TRBD1|many|TRBV18|TRBJ1-1
CASSPPRTGAFF
TGTGCCAGCTCACCGCCCAGGACAGGGGCTTTCTTT
>TRBD1|many|TRBV18|TRBJ2-6
CASSPGVYRGWANVLTF
TGTGCCAGCTCACCAGGAGTGTACAGGGGCTGGGCCAACGTCCTGACTTTC
>.|many|TRBV12-3/TRBV12-4|TRBJ1-1
CASSLTGVSSEAFF
TGTGCCAGCAGTTTAACGGGGGTTAGCTCTGAAGCTTTCTTT
>.|many|TRBV7-6|TRBJ2-2
CASTKLGGSNTGELFF
TGTGCCAGCACCAAACTGGGAGGTTCGAACACCGGGGAGCTGTTTTTT
>.|.|TRBV5-4|TRBJ1-4
CASSIQGQFEKLFF
TGTGCCAGCAGCATCCAAGGACAGTTTGAAAAACTGTTTTTT